The 18 T cell receptor beta chains reported below all come from one sample, sequenced in a study of blood T cell repertoires in COVID-19 (TCRdb year 2020). The method was the immunoSEQ multiplex PCR assay. The table was pulled from immuneACCESS by TCRdb, which kept in-frame rearrangements only. Such tables lose some clones; where checked, under half of the loss comes from unresolved V genes, and the rest has no known cause. In all, the sample holds tens of thousands of clones, and roughly 80% of those were seen once. Together, the top ten hold around 15% of the sample. Sequencing was carried out using peripheral blood. These receptors all come from a woman aged 80 or over with acute or convalescent COVID-19.

This sequence joins TRBV2 and TRBJ1-1; TRBD1 aligns across 9 bases. The CDR3 contains 18 residues. Looked up from germline, CDR1 is SNHLY and CDR2 is FYNNEI. V lost 2 bases and J lost 4; bases outside the gene matches: 14. CDR3 region: CASSERGQGRGRGTEAFF. The CDR3 DNA follows: TGTGCCAGCAGTGAACGGGGACAGGGACGGGGCCGGGGCACTGAAGCTTTCTTT.

This clone turned up a few times. The chain uses TRBV6-5 and TRBJ1-4; possibly TRBD1 for D (5 bases). Germline V lookup: CDR1 MNHEY, CDR2 SVGAGI. V lost 6 bases, J lost 3 bases, and 11 bases lay in between. CDR3 length: 14 residues. The CDR3, as DNA: TGTGCCAGCAGCGGGGGGATGGCTAATGAAAAACTGTTTTTT. Protein: CASSGGMANEKLFF.

The table lists this clone with a few counts. This chain joins TRBV5-6 and TRBJ1-5; D is unresolved. CDR1 and CDR2 (germline): SGHDT, YYEEEE. This CDR3 is built from 15 residues. V gave up 4 bases and J gave up 0 bases, with 11 bases separating them. The CDR3 DNA reads TGTGCCAGCAGCCCCCGGGGATTTAGCAATCAGCCCCAGCATTTT. Its translation: CASSPRGFSNQPQHF.

The chain joins TRBV29-1 to TRBJ1-2, with 9 positions matching TRBD1. Germline CDR1 and CDR2: SQVTM and ANQGSEA. This CDR3 is 16 amino acids long. J was trimmed by 2 bases and V by 5 bases; bases with no gene match: 12. CDR3 amino acids: CSVYGLRDRANYGYTF. The CDR3 DNA is TGCAGCGTTTATGGGCTCCGGGACAGGGCCAACTATGGCTACACCTTC.

J is TRBJ2-1 and V is TRBV5-6; TRBD1 matches 7 bases. The CDR3 has 16 residues. Germline CDR1 is SGHDT and CDR2 is YYEEEE. J was trimmed by 2 bases and V by 4 bases; bases with no gene match: 9. CDR3 coding DNA: TGTGCCAGCAGCCCCCCGGGGACAGCGCCCTACAATGAGCAGTTCTTC. This encodes CASSPPGTAPYNEQFF. Using reference TRBV5-6 and TRBJ2-1 for the parts outside the CDR3, the full variable domain is DAGVTQSPTHLIKTRGQQVTLRCSPKSGHDTVSWYQQALGQGPQFIFQYYEEEERQRGNFPDRFSGHQFPNYSSELNVNALLLGDSALYLCASSPPGTAPYNEQFFGPGTRLTVL.

The chain joins TRBV7-2 to TRBJ2-3, with D possibly TRBD2 on 6 matching bases. The CDR3 is 16 residues long. Germline CDR1 and CDR2: SGHTA and FQGNSA. V was trimmed by 1 base and J by 2 bases, leaving 13 bases between them. The CDR3 loop is CASSLDEAGPTDTQYF. The DNA of the CDR3 is TGTGCCAGCAGCTTAGACGAGGCGGGACCCACAGATACGCAGTATTTT. The whole variable domain, filled in from reference TRBV7-2 and TRBJ2-3, reads GAGVSQSPSNKVTEKGKDVELRCDPISGHTALYWYRQSLGQGLEFLIYFQGNSAPDKSGLPSDRFSAERTGGSVSTLTIQRTQQEDSAVYLCASSLDEAGPTDTQYFGPGTRLTVL.

The chain carries TRBV27 and TRBJ1-4; 7 bases are shared with TRBD1. Germline V gives CDR1 MNHEY, CDR2 SMNVEV (reference sequence). The CDR3 loop spans 14 amino acids. Germline trimming cut 7 bases from V and 7 bases from J; bases unmatched to any gene: 9. The CDR3: CASTETPGGEKLFF. CDR3 coding DNA: TGTGCCAGCACCGAGACCCCAGGGGGTGAAAAACTGTTTTTT. Variable domain in full (rest from reference TRBV27 and TRBJ1-4): EAQVTQNPRYLITVTGKKLTVTCSQNMNHEYMSWYRQDPGLGLRQIYYSMNVEVTDKGDVPEGYKVSRKEKRNFPLILESPSPNQTSLYFCASTETPGGEKLFFGSGTQLSVL.

CDR3 amino acids: CAWSVLEPIPTF. CDR3 nucleotides: TGTGCCTGGAGTGTATTAGAACCAATCCCCACCTTC. The rearrangement links TRBV30 to TRBJ1-2; unclear D gene. CDR3 length: 12 amino acids. Trimming stripped 0 bases from V and 13 bases from J, with 15 bases between. Germline CDR1 and CDR2: GTSNPN and SVGIG (reference sequence).

The chain links TRBV19 to TRBJ1-5; a possible D gene is TRBD1 (6 bases). CDR3 length: 12 residues. Germline V gene lookup returns CDR1 LNHDA and CDR2 SQIVND (reference sequence). Trimming shortened V by 5 bases and J by 7 bases, and 9 bases separated the two germline ends. CDR3 bases: TGTGCCAGTAGTTTAACAGGGCAGCCCCAGCATTTT. This translates into CASSLTGQPQHF.

V gene TRBV14 combines with J gene TRBJ1-1, with a possible D match to TRBD1 (5 bases). Deletions cut 8 bases from V and 10 bases from J, with 20 bases between. Germline V lookup: CDR1 SGHDN, CDR2 FVKESK. The CDR3 totals 13 residues. In nucleotides, the CDR3 is TGTGCCAGCGGGCGGGACGAAGGAAGTAGAGCTTTCTTT. Protein sequence: CASGRDEGSRAFF.

The V call is TRBV2, the J call TRBJ1-6, with TRBD1 matching over 7 bases. The CDR3 is 15 residues long. V was clipped by 6 bases and J by 5 bases; unmatched bases: 7. Germline V gene lookup returns CDR1 SNHLY and CDR2 FYNNEI. The CDR3 region has the DNA TGTGCCAGCAGGATACAGGGGCCAGATAATTCACCCCTCCACTTT. It translates to CASRIQGPDNSPLHF.

This clone was observed a handful of times. The gene calls are TRBV28 and TRBJ1-2; D ambiguous. Germline V gene lookup returns CDR1 MDHEN and CDR2 SYDVKM. CDR3 length: 13 residues. V was trimmed by 4 bases and J by 4 bases, leaving 10 bases between them. CDR3 loop: CASSSTSGYGYTF. The CDR3 nucleotides are TGTGCCAGCAGTTCCACGTCCGGCTATGGCTACACCTTC.

This sequence joins TRBV7-9 and TRBJ1-4; the D gene is possibly TRBD1 (6 bases). This CDR3 is built from 15 residues. The germline gives CDR1 SEHNR, CDR2 FQNEAQ (reference sequence). Deletions cut 1 base from V and 3 bases from J, with 9 bases between. The CDR3 here is CASSLVGAPNEKLFF. In DNA, the CDR3 is TGTGCCAGCAGCTTAGTGGGGGCTCCTAATGAAAAACTGTTTTTT.

This rearrangement joins TRBV24-1 to TRBJ1-2; 7 bases match TRBD1. This CDR3 has 16 residues. The germline gives CDR1 KGHDR, CDR2 SFDVKD. V trimming: 2 bases; J trimming: 1 base; junction bases outside the gene matches: 6. This chain's CDR3 is CATSDSSQGSNYGYTF. In DNA form, the CDR3 reads TGTGCCACCAGTGATTCCTCACAGGGGAGTAACTATGGCTACACCTTC.

This clone was counted only a few times. The J gene is TRBJ2-7, the V gene TRBV9, with a possible D match to TRBD1 (5 bases). Germline V gene sequence: CDR1 SGDLS, CDR2 YYNGEE. Trimming took 2 bases from V and 3 from J, leaving 9 bases between them. The length of the CDR3 is 13 residues. The CDR3 DNA is TGTGCCAGCAGCGTTCAGGGAAACTACGAGCAGTACTTC. Its protein is CASSVQGNYEQYF.

This chain joins TRBV10-3 and TRBJ1-3; TRBD1 is a possible D gene (5 bases). The CDR3 sequence is 17 residues long. The V end was cut by 0 bases, the J end by 4 bases, with 16 bases between. Germline loops: CDR1 ENHRY, CDR2 SYGVKD. The CDR3 is CAISESTGQRGGNTIYF. The CDR3 nucleotides read TGTGCCATCAGTGAGTCGACCGGGCAAAGGGGAGGAAACACCATATATTTT.

This clone showed up just once. The chain combines TRBV19 with TRBJ2-3; D gene uncertain. This CDR3 comprises 14 residues. Germline lookup yields CDR1 LNHDA and CDR2 SQIVND (reference sequence). Trimming took off 6 bases at V and 1 base at J, with 11 bases between the two ends. CDR3 protein: CASRDSKGTDTQYF. CDR3 DNA sequence: TGTGCCAGTAGAGATAGCAAGGGCACAGATACGCAGTATTTT.

This clone was detected a few times. The chain is built from TRBV13 and TRBJ2-5, with TRBD2 matching over 8 bases. After removal of 5 bases from V and 7 bases from J, the junction contained 6 bases not matched to a gene. This CDR3 has 13 amino acids. The germline V gene encodes CDR1 PRHDT and CDR2 FYEKMQ (reference sequence). CDR3 nucleotides: TGTGCCAGCAGCCCCGGGAGGGCGGCGACCCAGTACTTC. Its translation: CASSPGRAATQYF.